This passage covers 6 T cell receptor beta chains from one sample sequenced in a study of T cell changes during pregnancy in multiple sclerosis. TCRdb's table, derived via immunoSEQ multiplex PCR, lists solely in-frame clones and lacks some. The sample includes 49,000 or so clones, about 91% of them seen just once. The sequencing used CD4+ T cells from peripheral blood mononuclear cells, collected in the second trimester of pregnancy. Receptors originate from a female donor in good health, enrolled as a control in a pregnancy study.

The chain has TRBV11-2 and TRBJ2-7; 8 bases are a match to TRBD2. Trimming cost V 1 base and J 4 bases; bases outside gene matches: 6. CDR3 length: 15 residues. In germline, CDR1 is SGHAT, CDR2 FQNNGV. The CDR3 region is CASSLVTGGVYEQYF. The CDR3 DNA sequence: TGTGCCAGCAGCTTAGTCACCGGGGGGGTTTACGAGCAGTACTTC.

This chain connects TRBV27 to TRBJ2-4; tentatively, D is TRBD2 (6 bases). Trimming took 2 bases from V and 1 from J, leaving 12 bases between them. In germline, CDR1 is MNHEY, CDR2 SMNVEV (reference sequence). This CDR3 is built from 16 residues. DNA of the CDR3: TGTGCCAGCAGTTTAATTGATGGGGGGGCCAAAAACATTCAGTACTTC. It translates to CASSLIDGGAKNIQYF.

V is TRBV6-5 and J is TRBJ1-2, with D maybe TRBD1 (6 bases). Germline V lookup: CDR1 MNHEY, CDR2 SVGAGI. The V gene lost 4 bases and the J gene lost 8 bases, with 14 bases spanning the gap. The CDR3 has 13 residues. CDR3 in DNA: TGTGCCAGCAGTTTCGGGGCGACAGGCGGCTACACCTTC. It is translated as CASSFGATGGYTF.

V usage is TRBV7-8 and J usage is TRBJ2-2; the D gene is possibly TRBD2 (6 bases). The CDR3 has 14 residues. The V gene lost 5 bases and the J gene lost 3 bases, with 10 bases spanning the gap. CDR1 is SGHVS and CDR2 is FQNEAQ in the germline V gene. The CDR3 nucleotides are TGTGCCAGCAGCCCGAGGAGGGACACCGGGGAGCTGTTTTTT. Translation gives CASSPRRDTGELFF.

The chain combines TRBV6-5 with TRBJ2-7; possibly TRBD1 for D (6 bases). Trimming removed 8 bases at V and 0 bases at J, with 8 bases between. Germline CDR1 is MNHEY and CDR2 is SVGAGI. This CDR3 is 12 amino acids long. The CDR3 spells CASRGGSYEQYF. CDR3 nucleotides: TGTGCCAGCCGAGGGGGCTCCTACGAGCAGTACTTC.

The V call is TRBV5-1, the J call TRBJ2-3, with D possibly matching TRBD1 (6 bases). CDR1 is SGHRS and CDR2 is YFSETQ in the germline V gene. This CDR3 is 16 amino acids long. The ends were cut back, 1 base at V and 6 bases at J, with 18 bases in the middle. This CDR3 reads CASSLSRWGPGDTQYF. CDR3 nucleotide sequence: TGCGCCAGCAGCTTGTCACGGTGGGGGCCCGGGGATACGCAGTATTTT.